The 24 T cell receptor beta chains given below trace back to one sample, sequenced in a study of control samples from healthy donors and cancer patients. Libraries were prepared by immunoSEQ multiplex PCR; TCRdb keeps only in-frame clonotypes and omits some of them. The table includes about 98,000 clones, roughly 78% detected once. Sequencing was performed on blood. The receptors stem from a man aged 55 to 70 in good health.

CDR3: CSGGPDGYGYTF. The CDR3 DNA is TGCAGCGGGGGGCCGGATGGCTATGGCTACACCTTC. The chain has TRBV29-1 and TRBJ1-2; D might be TRBD1 (6 bases). The V gene's germline CDR1 is SQVTM and CDR2 ANQGSEA. V was shortened by 7 bases and J by 4 bases, with 13 bases between the two germline ends. The CDR3 extends over 12 amino acids.

The chain carries TRBV13 and TRBJ2-3; no firm D call. With 3 bases removed from V and 0 bases from J, the gap between germline ends came to 4 bases. This CDR3 contains 13 residues. Germline CDR1 is PRHDT and CDR2 is FYEKMQ (reference sequence). This chain's CDR3 is CASSFGSTDTQYF. As DNA, the CDR3 is TGTGCCAGCAGCTTTGGCAGCACAGATACGCAGTATTTT.

This sequence joins TRBV5-6 and TRBJ2-3; 9 bases match TRBD2. Germline lookup yields CDR1 SGHDT and CDR2 YYEEEE. The CDR3 covers 17 residues. The J segment lost 2 bases and the V segment lost 3 bases, leaving 10 bases of the junction unmatched. The CDR3 DNA is TGTGCCAGCAGCTACCCCACAGCGGGAGGCTACACAGATACGCAGTATTTT. Translation gives CASSYPTAGGYTDTQYF.

The sample holds one count of this clone. This rearrangement joins TRBV7-9 to TRBJ2-3; 8 nucleotides align to TRBD2. CDR3 size: 14 residues. The V segment lost 8 bases and the J segment 4 bases; nucleotides outside the gene matches: 8. The germline V gene has CDR1 SEHNR and CDR2 FQNEAQ (reference sequence). The CDR3 reads CASSRGGLADTQYF. In DNA, the CDR3 is TGTGCCAGCTCCCGGGGGGGACTCGCAGATACGCAGTATTTT.

The DNA of the CDR3 is TGTGCCAGCAGTTTTTCAGGTGTCTACGAGCAGTACTTC. It translates to CASSFSGVYEQYF. V and J are TRBV12-3 or TRBV12-4 and TRBJ2-7; D unresolved. V shed 3 bases and J shed 3 bases, with 9 bases lying between them. The CDR3 length is 13 residues.

This clone was seen only once. The genes are TRBV6-6 and TRBJ2-7; TRBD2 agrees at 7 bases. V lost 7 bases, J lost 3 bases, and 9 bases stayed unmatched. The V gene's germline CDR1 is MNHNY and CDR2 SVGAGI (reference sequence). The CDR3 consists of 14 residues. CDR3 in amino acids: CASNTLGGGYEQYF. The CDR3 nucleotides are TGTGCCAGCAACACCCTGGGGGGGGGCTACGAGCAGTACTTC.

This clone was seen once. The V call is TRBV12-3 or TRBV12-4, the J call TRBJ1-1; the D is unclear. The CDR3 has 12 amino acids. V was shortened by 3 bases and J by 7 bases, with 9 bases between the two germline ends. The DNA of the CDR3 is TGTGCCAGCAGTTTTGCGGCCAGTGAAGCTTTCTTT. This sequence encodes CASSFAASEAFF.

The chain links TRBV23-1 to TRBJ2-6, with 8 bases matching TRBD1. TRBV23-1 is flagged as an ORF with uncertain function. This CDR3 region has 16 residues. Losses at the gene ends were 9 bases for V and 2 bases for J; bases not matched to a gene: 9. The CDR3 DNA reads as TGCGCCAGTCCCGGACAGGGCGCCGCTGGGGCCAACGTCCTGACTTTC. Encoded protein: CASPGQGAAGANVLTF.

This clone appeared a few times. The gene calls are TRBV5-8 and TRBJ1-6, with D hard to call. The V end lost 0 bases, the J end lost 6 bases, and 4 bases lay between the germline ends. Germline V gives CDR1 SGHTS, CDR2 YDEGEE. CDR3 size: 13 residues. Here the CDR3 DNA reads TGTGCCAGCAGCTTGGCTTTTAATTCACCCCTCCACTTT. Its translation: CASSLAFNSPLHF.

The J gene is TRBJ2-2, the V gene TRBV9; 7 bases align to TRBD2. The CDR3 runs 16 residues. CDR1 is SGDLS, CDR2 YYNGEE, per germline. V lost 3 bases to trimming and J lost 3 bases; unmatched junction nucleotides: 8. CDR3 sequence: CASSAGGGEDTGELFF. The CDR3 DNA reads TGTGCCAGCAGCGCGGGCGGGGGAGAGGACACCGGGGAGCTGTTTTTT.

The J gene is TRBJ2-5, the V gene TRBV21-1; the D segment call TRBD2 is taken from the table without a DNA check. TRBV21-1 is termed a pseudogene. This CDR3 has 14 residues. CDR3 nucleotides: TGTGCCAGCAGCAAATTTCCCGAGGCAGAGACCCAGTACTTC. It translates to CASSKFPEAETQYF.

The CDR3 DNA sequence: TGTGCCAGCAGCTTAGTTAGAAGCAATCAGCCCCAGCATTTT. The encoded protein is CASSLVRSNQPQHF. The chain uses TRBV7-8 and TRBJ1-5, with D unresolved. The germline V and J ends were trimmed by 1 base and 1 base, with 5 bases remaining between them. CDR1 SGHVS and CDR2 FQNEAQ come from the germline V gene. This CDR3 has 14 amino acids.

The V call is TRBV10-3, the J call TRBJ2-7; TRBD1 aligns across 9 bases. The CDR3 loop spans 14 amino acids. Germline values: CDR1 ENHRY, CDR2 SYGVKD. The trim removed 4 bases at V and 3 bases at J, leaving 4 bases unmatched. The CDR3 is CAISVGTGSYEQYF. As DNA, the CDR3 is TGTGCCATCAGTGTAGGGACAGGGAGCTACGAGCAGTACTTC.

The chain links TRBV30 to TRBJ2-1; TRBD2 aligns across 7 bases. With 6 bases clipped from V and 2 bases from J, the junction kept 4 bases outside the gene matches. CDR1 and CDR2 (germline): GTSNPN, SVGIG (reference sequence). The CDR3 totals 13 residues. Written as DNA, the CDR3 is TGTGCCTGTCAGCGGGATGCCTACAATGAGCAGTTCTTC. This codes for CACQRDAYNEQFF.

The rearrangement links TRBV7-3 to TRBJ2-3; no definite D call. In germline, CDR1 is SGHTA, CDR2 FQGTGA. This CDR3 has 15 residues. V lost 2 bases to trimming and J lost 6 bases, with 15 bases between them. The CDR3 DNA sequence: TGTGCCAGCAGCTTAGTGCTGGACCCTAAGGATACGCAGTATTTT. Amino acid sequence: CASSLVLDPKDTQYF.

This clone was observed a few times. The sample carries other DNA sequences with the same CDR3. The rearrangement uses TRBV28 and TRBJ1-1; 7 bases fit TRBD1. Per the germline V gene, CDR1 is MDHEN and CDR2 is SYDVKM. V lost 5 bases and J lost 1; bases outside the gene matches: 7. This CDR3 contains 15 residues. For the CDR3, the DNA is TGTGCCAGCAGTCCACCCGGGACAGCGAACACTGAAGCTTTCTTT. This encodes CASSPPGTANTEAFF.

This clone was detected a few times. J is TRBJ1-5 and V is TRBV10-3, with D perhaps TRBD1 (5 bases). This CDR3 contains 15 residues. In germline, CDR1 is ENHRY, CDR2 SYGVKD. Trimming pared 0 bases from V and 6 bases from J, leaving 12 bases between. In DNA form, the CDR3 reads TGTGCCATCAGTGAGTCGAAGCAGGGCCCTCAGCCCCAGCATTTT. Amino acids: CAISESKQGPQPQHF.

The chain joins TRBV6-5 to TRBJ1-3; D is uncertain. V was clipped by 0 bases and J by 0 bases, with 6 bases between them. The CDR3 runs to 15 residues. From germline, CDR1 is MNHEY and CDR2 SVGAGI. This chain's CDR3 is CASSYSGVSGNTIYF. Here the CDR3 DNA reads TGTGCCAGCAGTTACTCCGGAGTCTCTGGAAACACCATATATTTT.

The chain combines TRBV11-1 with TRBJ2-5; D not resolved. V dropped 5 bases and J dropped 2 bases, with 15 bases sitting between them. Germline CDR1 is SGHAT and CDR2 is FQDESV (reference sequence). This CDR3 contains 15 residues. The CDR3 region is CASSPPASDQETQYF. The CDR3 DNA sequence: TGTGCCAGCAGCCCCCCCGCCAGCGATCAAGAGACCCAGTACTTC.

This clone was recorded a few times. This chain joins TRBV4-1 and TRBJ2-2; D perhaps matches TRBD1 (6 bases). Trimming stripped 7 bases from V and 4 bases from J, with 13 bases between. The CDR3 length is 14 residues. In germline, CDR1 is MGHRA, CDR2 YSYEKL. The CDR3, as DNA: TGCGCCAGCAACTACAGGGTATTCACCGGGGAGCTGTTTTTT. It is translated as CASNYRVFTGELFF.

The rearrangement uses TRBV2 and TRBJ1-5; 11 bases align to TRBD1. The CDR3 runs 15 residues. The germline CDR1 and CDR2 sequences are SNHLY and FYNNEI. Trimming at V came to 6 bases and at J to 3 bases, leaving 4 bases not matched to a gene. Written as DNA, the CDR3 is TGTGCCAGCAGAGGACAGGGGGCTCCCAATCAGCCCCAGCATTTT. Its protein is CASRGQGAPNQPQHF. Filled out from reference TRBV2 and TRBJ1-5, the complete variable domain reads EPEVTQTPSHQVTQMGQEVILRCVPISNHLYFYWYRQILGQKVEFLVSFYNNEISEKSEIFDDQFSVERPDGSNFTLKIRSTKLEDSAMYFCASRGQGAPNQPQHFGDGTRLSIL.

V usage is TRBV2 and J usage is TRBJ1-5, with TRBD1 matching over 11 bases. Trimming removed 3 bases from V and 4 bases from J; junction bases left unmatched: 11. CDR3 length: 18 amino acids. CDR1 is SNHLY and CDR2 is FYNNEI in the germline V gene. The CDR3: CASSDRGQGAKGNQPQHF. The CDR3 coding sequence is TGTGCCAGCAGTGATAGAGGACAGGGGGCTAAAGGAAATCAGCCCCAGCATTTT. Full variable domain (missing parts from reference TRBV2 and TRBJ1-5): EPEVTQTPSHQVTQMGQEVILRCVPISNHLYFYWYRQILGQKVEFLVSFYNNEISEKSEIFDDQFSVERPDGSNFTLKIRSTKLEDSAMYFCASSDRGQGAKGNQPQHFGDGTRLSIL.

The V gene is TRBV30, the J gene TRBJ2-3; 7 nucleotides line up with TRBD1. Germline V gene data show CDR1 as GTSNPN and CDR2 as SVGIG (reference sequence). Trimming removed 4 bases from V and 1 base from J; junction bases left unmatched: 2. The length of the CDR3 is 13 residues. CDR3 region: CAWTGTGTDTQYF. DNA for the CDR3: TGTGCCTGGACCGGGACAGGCACAGATACGCAGTATTTT.

This clone has just one count. This chain joins TRBV5-6 and TRBJ1-1; D remains ambiguous. The CDR3 extends over 13 amino acids. V was cut by 1 base and J by 1 base, with 5 bases left in between. Germline loops: CDR1 SGHDT, CDR2 YYEEEE. DNA of the CDR3: TGTGCCAGCAGCTTGAACCGGAACACTGAAGCTTTCTTT. It encodes CASSLNRNTEAFF.